This T cell receptor (beta chain) was retrieved from a study of cytomegalovirus exposure and HLA in healthy donors (dated by TCRdb to about 2017). Regarding the research as a whole: An earlier analysis of approximately 640 of the donors reported more than 250 Gb of sequence data and more than 90 million unique TCR beta sequences from 190 million or so T cells. A later genetic analysis used genome-wide SNP genotypes for about 55% of the 666 donors, treating that subset as a discovery cohort. Of the 350 to 450 genotyped donors, approximately 80% were placed in the genetic ancestry cluster associated with self-reported Caucasian donors. The study aimed to test whether signatures of past pathogen exposure could be identified by cataloging public T cell receptors. Five DR-DQ haplotypes were treated as single units for association and clustering because of strong linkage in the cohort. An early release covering about 600 HLA-typed donors comprised approximately 290 gigabases of sequencing data and around 80 million unique TCR sequences. The number of typed donors differed by locus: roughly 629-640 for A, B, C, DRB1 and DQB1; roughly 510 for DQA1; fewer than 610 for DPA1; and some 450 for DPB1. HLA typing included class I and class II loci at four-digit resolution. The later analysis used no new phenotypic data to find candidate immune exposures, relying instead on TCR beta sequences and their occurrence across donors. Every discovery cohort repertoire had been produced on one sequencing platform. Among over 350 genotyped donors of the cohort, an average of approximately 250,000 unique TCR beta nucleotide sequences were sequenced per donor, around 18% of them non-productive. Donor age, sex, ethnicity and CMV serostatus were compiled together with the repertoire data. The study profiled the T cell repertoires of hundreds of subjects by immunosequencing and related them to cytomegalovirus serostatus. A later analysis re-examined previously published TCR beta repertoires from over 500 donors and added high-resolution HLA genotyping to investigate patterns of TCR occurrence. An earlier analysis of 500 to 750 of the donors applied high-throughput TCR beta sequencing to assess whether each TCR beta V gene segment acted as functional or pseudogenic. The study combined high-throughput TCR immunosequencing, statistical association of individual TCRs with disease status, and machine learning to predict cytomegalovirus infection status. Besides the first cohort of roughly 640 subjects, a separate validation cohort made up of over a hundred different subjects was used. The full study reports these points: Linkage disequilibrium might explain the correlated functional status among segregating V segments, but an unknown experimental factor could not be excluded. The earlier analysis of some 540 of the donors excluded 15 to 20 rarely observed V segments, including chromosome 9 orphons, because counts were too low. Specific HLA alleles were associated with 16,951 TCR beta sequences at a false discovery rate of 0.05 in a later analysis. The study listed 170 or so TCR beta chains as associated with cytomegalovirus. V-gene and J-gene trimming of TCR beta chains was associated with a missense DCLRE1C variant in a later genetic analysis, and the association was replicated in an independent cohort. HLA typing was unavailable for some donors at each locus, so association tests used only the typed subset. A further reported finding was that TCR beta sequences accurately predicted the HLA-A and HLA-B alleles for most subjects in the first cohort. The authors suggested that the approach could potentially be generalized to other disease states and immunological phenotypes. The classifier was reported to diagnose cytomegalovirus status with high specificity and sensitivity in both the original cohort and the validation cohort. Roughly uniform sequencing depth across donors was assumed in presence/absence analyses, although this assumption may not hold. In an earlier analysis of some 550 of the donors, most TCR beta V segments were observed in productive rearrangements about 87% or about 30% of the time, broadly matching IMGT annotations. A later analysis found that HLA-associated TCR beta chains were more clonally expanded and had lower generation probabilities than equally common non-associated chains. Several of the top co-occurrence clusters appeared to be linked to parvovirus B19, influenza, CMV and Epstein-Barr virus, according to a later analysis. According to a later analysis, TCR association rates differed among HLA loci, with DRB1 alleles showing the most associated TCRs and HLA-C alleles showing the fewest. In vitro tests confirmed that a few of the cytomegalovirus-associated TCR beta chains recognize cytomegalovirus antigens. A later genetic analysis reported fewer N-insertions in productive TCRs among donors in an Asian-associated ancestry cluster than the approximately 700-donor mean. A group of highly shared sequence variants was considered likely to be a technical artifact of the sequencing pipeline. Most TCR sequences were seen in very few donors, while some public TCRs were found in many individuals. According to a later analysis, most CMV-associated TCR beta chains appeared to be HLA-restricted, and the HLA associations seemed to be driven largely by CMV exposure. Some IMGT-functional V segments, including TRBV6-2 and TRBV6-3, could not be told apart with the 87-base-pair reads, so those segments were excluded. Immune exposure information for the cohort was limited to CMV serostatus. Strong co-occurrence of HLA alleles, especially DR and DQ, made assigning TCR associations to individual alleles difficult. The cohort was sequenced for TCR beta chains only, and without alpha or paired-chain data the features that could be detected were limited.

The cohort comprised more than 550 healthy bone marrow donors. Cohort members were all nominally healthy when sampled, although unrecorded immune exposures were likely present. The donor was CMV seropositive and was included in the group of 250 to 350 seropositive cohort members. A peripheral blood sample was collected from each donor, and TCR beta sequencing was performed on peripheral blood mononuclear cells. Genomic DNA was extracted from the blood cell samples with the Qiagen DNeasy Blood Extraction Kit. A remark on this clone: This receptor's antigen is unknown. There are no base qualities to consult, and no much larger clone falls within one base.

Counted from cysteine to phenylalanine, this CDR3 has 13 amino acids. The read is trimmed to its CDR3 DNA, 39 bases read in frame from base 1. The V end loses 8 bases and the J end loses 0 bases, and a stretch of 10 bases separates them. In the germline V gene, CDR1 corresponds to KGHSH and CDR2 to LQKENI. The receptor library was made with the immunoSEQ multiplex PCR assay. For the multiplex PCR, a mixture combining 60 forward primers for TCR Vbeta segments and 13 reverse primers for TCR Jbeta segments was used. A multiplex PCR assay on genomic DNA amplified the CDR3 region of rearranged TCR beta genes. On the Illumina HiSeq System, the amplified TCR beta libraries were sequenced as 87-base-pair reads. The study's own analysis went as follows. Across the 600 to 700 repertoires, a later analysis counted some 81 million unique TCR beta chains, around 11 million of which were shared by at least two donors. Raw reads were error-corrected and collapsed into unique sequences by a nearest-neighbor algorithm in which closely related sequences were merged to remove PCR and sequencing errors. V, D and J gene segments were assigned by aligning CDR3 sequences to IMGT reference sequences. For a sequence to be retained, a match of at least six nucleotides to both a V gene segment and a J gene segment was required. Rearrangements were classified as productive when the CDR3 lacked stop codons and remained in frame with V and J, and all other rearrangements were classified as non-productive. Following IMGT convention, CDR3 was defined as the stretch from the second conserved V-encoded cysteine up to the conserved J-encoded phenylalanine. The earlier analysis of more than 450 of the donors excluded sequences that lacked an unambiguous match to a single V gene segment. An earlier analysis of 587 of the donors classified V segments as functional when productive rearrangements were above 56.7% and as segregating when the standard deviation between donors was above 5%. A statistical classification framework was built to diagnose cytomegalovirus status from the catalog of TCR beta chain sequences. In a later analysis, TCR nucleotide sequences were compared against IMGT/GENE-DB human TR gene sequences so that V and J genes could be assigned. In a later analysis, CDR3 sequences and most-parsimonious VDJ recombination scenarios were assigned using the TCRdist pipeline. A later analysis defined each TCR beta chain by its CDR3 amino acid sequence plus V-gene family, and excluded reads lacking a unique V-gene family. To address suspected cross-contamination and a sequencing artifact, a later analysis removed roughly 580 highly shared, low-generation-probability nucleotide sequences. In a later analysis, a clonal expansion index for each public chain was calculated from normalized within-repertoire ranks of inferred template counts. A later analysis computed generation probabilities with a VDJ recombination model fitted to out-of-frame rearrangements, and checked the results against IGoR. In a later analysis, hypergeometric tests were used to score TCR-TCR, TCR-HLA and TCR-CMV co-occurrence, with a repertoire-size bias correction applied to TCR pairs. In a later analysis, false discovery rates were estimated by permuting HLA or CMV assignments 20 times. In a later analysis, co-occurring TCRs were grouped with DBSCAN, and TCRdist sequence similarity was added when clustering was performed within HLA-allele-positive subsets. Co-occurrence clustering excluded repertoires with fewer than 30,000 or more than 120,000 public chains, plus five with anomalous nucleotide sharing. TCRdb mirrors the immuneACCESS table, restricted to in-frame sequences. Some clones are absent from its copies; in checked studies, under half trace to an unresolved V gene, and the reason for the others is unknown. V and J calls and clone size follow that table, whereas D and trimming were derived from the DNA. The sample includes some 200,000 clones, with around 70% observed a single time. The top ten clones comprise around 2.6% of the sample.

The source is a man aged 35 to 55 in good health and CMV-seropositive. Sequenced sample: PBMCs. Recombination connected TRBV18 to TRBJ1-1; TRBD1 might be the D gene, on 5 matching bases. The sequenced DNA is TGTGCCAGCCGGGGAGGGGTGAACACTGAAGCTTTCTTT. Translated, this gives CASRGGVNTEAFF. The entire variable domain, with the stretches around the CDR3 drawn from the reference TRBV18 and TRBJ1-1 proteins, is NAGVMQNPRHLVRRRGQEARLRCSPMKGHSHVYWYRQLPEEGLKFMVYLQKENIIDESGMPKERFSAEFPKEGPSILRIQQVVRGDSAAYFCASRGGVNTEAFFGQGTRLTVV.